This TCR beta chain was sequenced during a study of shared clonotypes between healthy human individuals (dated by TCRdb to 2018 to 2020). For the wider study: Two women and a few men aged 18 to 49 years were included in the cohort. For each donor, three plates each were used for CD4 naive and CD4 memory, two plates were used for CD8 naive, and one plate was used for CD8 memory. To estimate repertoire size and how much clonotypes are shared between individuals, the study performed deep sequencing of blood TCR repertoires from 4 to 6 healthy adults. To increase sequencing depth and limit assay-specific biases, TCR repertoire library preparation and sequencing were carried out by different laboratories using diverse techniques. Between about 0.9 and 9 billion PBMCs per donor were obtained by leukapheresis.

TCR CDR3 regions were amplified from genomic DNA by multiplex PCR using the deep immunoSEQ assay. Extracted genomic DNA from each cell subset was spread evenly across all wells of several immunoSEQ 96-well plates, with each plate serving as a replicate. For sorted subsets, roughly 200 ng of genomic DNA, equivalent to some 30,000 T cell genomes, went into each replicate PCR. Purified libraries were measured with a Qubit 3.0 fluorometer, size-checked on a Bioanalyzer 2100, and measured again with the KAPA Library Quantification kit. Every immunoSEQ 96-well plate was sequenced on a separate single-read 150-cycle Illumina NextSeq 550 flow cell. The original methods were these. Because the immunoSEQ output held only junctional sequences and lacked quality scores, the filtering could not match the filtering applied to full-length reads. Sequences were annotated with PyIR, a Python wrapper for IgBLAST v1.9, and V/J genes and CDR3 were assigned using IMGT germline references. Reads were removed for weak V/J assignments (E-value above 1e-6), missing CDR3, stop codons, out-of-frame junctions, or ambiguous translated residues. V3J clonotypes were defined as sequences sharing the same inferred V gene, J gene, and CDR3 amino acid sequence. The percentage overlap between two repertoires was calculated by dividing the number of shared unique clonotypes by the size of the smaller repertoire. Repertoire richness was assessed with RTK rarefaction, the Chao1 estimator, and Recon v2.1 estimates of unobserved clonotypes. OLGA was used to compute generation probabilities for all TCRbeta clonotypes that the gDNA method yielded from a handful of donors. TCRdb mirrors the immuneACCESS table, restricted to in-frame sequences. Some clones are absent from its copies; in checked studies, under half trace to an unresolved V gene, and the reason for the others is unknown. V and J calls and clone size follow that table, whereas D and trimming were derived from the DNA. This sample lists about 2.4 million clones; under 95% were detected once. Together, the top ten hold 0.36% of the sample.

Healthy HIV-negative adults with no recently reported acute infections or vaccinations were included as donors. Every donor was a Caucasian adult residing in Nashville, Tennessee, USA. Magnetic negative selection was used to enrich CD4+ T cells, after which naive cells were positively selected on CD45RA and the negative fraction became the memory subset. Blood was collected by leukapheresis, and PBMCs were isolated by Ficoll-Histopaque density gradient centrifugation and then cryopreserved in liquid nitrogen vapor phase. Analytical flow cytometry was used to check the purity and quantity of each magnetically sorted T cell population. Each sorted fraction had its genomic DNA isolated and then quantified by UV absorbance on a Nanodrop 2000c. V loses 4 bases, J loses 4 bases, and the germline ends lie 14 bases apart. The CDR3 starts with the cysteine, ends with the phenylalanine, and has 14 residues. The sequence is cut down to CDR3 DNA, 42 bases in frame from base 1. The germline V gene gives CDR1 as SGHDT and CDR2 as YYEEEE.

This clone was observed a single time. Its cognate antigen has yet to be identified. Base-call qualities are not available, and no considerably larger clone is one nucleotide away. General study outcomes and caveats: Larger estimated clonotype richness was generally found for naive subsets than for memory subsets. Pairwise subsampling indicated that sequencing depth was expected to affect the degree of clonotype sharing among donors. The genetic and exposure-history diversity represented was limited by the small number of donors. Across four donors, around 5.4% of naive CD4, approximately 3.6% of naive CD8, about 2.3% of memory CD4, and approximately 0.4% of memory CD8 clonotypes were shared. Incomplete sequencing was indicated by rarefaction of sorted-subset datasets, despite the large sequencing depth. Higher generation probabilities were observed for clonotypes shared by all four sorted-subset donors than for non-shared clonotypes. Only blood was sampled, and tissue TCR repertoires likely differ from those in blood.

The sequence derives from a man aged 18 to 30 in good health. Some clones in this sample may be carry-over from other donors' samples. In this chain, TRBV5-6 is recombined with TRBJ1-2, with the identity of the D gene unclear. The sequenced material came from naive CD4+ T cells from PBMCs. The cell subset or site label corresponds to: CD45RA+ positively selected. The base sequence is TGTGCCAGCAGCCCCGGGCCGGGGTTCTATGGCTACACCTTC. The translation is CASSPGPGFYGYTF.